These 25 T cell receptor beta chains came from one sample sequenced in a study of control samples from healthy donors and cancer patients. The table came from immunoSEQ multiplex PCR; TCRdb's copy has only in-frame clones and leaves some out. The table shows roughly 40,000 clones, with roughly 92% occurring only once. The sequenced material came from blood. The receptors here all came from a woman aged 50 to 60 in good health.

The rearrangement joins TRBV6-5 to TRBJ1-2; TRBD1 agrees at 9 bases. Germline V gives CDR1 MNHEY, CDR2 SVGAGI. The V gene end was trimmed by 4 bases and the J gene end by 8 bases; junction bases not matched to a gene: 5. This CDR3 is built from 13 residues. The CDR3 loop is CASSSQGAKGYTF. The CDR3, as DNA: TGTGCCAGCAGTTCACAGGGGGCCAAAGGCTACACCTTC.

The chain is built from TRBV6-5 and TRBJ2-1, with 11 bases matching TRBD2. This CDR3 is built from 15 residues. The V segment lost 7 bases and the J segment 5 bases; nucleotides outside the gene matches: 7. The V gene's germline CDR1 is MNHEY and CDR2 SVGAGI. Here the CDR3 reads CASIPSGGIHNEQFF. The CDR3 DNA is TGTGCCAGCATCCCTAGCGGGGGGATACACAATGAGCAGTTCTTC.

The V gene is TRBV2, the J gene TRBJ2-1; D uncertain. This CDR3 spans 13 amino acids. The V end was cut by 4 bases, the J end by 4 bases, with 8 bases between. Looked up from germline, CDR1 is SNHLY and CDR2 is FYNNEI. The CDR3 DNA reads TGTGCCAGCAGTGGGAAGCCATACAATGAGCAGTTCTTC. It translates to CASSGKPYNEQFF. The entire variable domain, with the rest obtained from reference TRBV2 and TRBJ2-1, is as follows: EPEVTQTPSHQVTQMGQEVILRCVPISNHLYFYWYRQILGQKVEFLVSFYNNEISEKSEIFDDQFSVERPDGSNFTLKIRSTKLEDSAMYFCASSGKPYNEQFFGPGTRLTVL.

This chain links TRBV5-8 with TRBJ1-2; D is unresolved. This CDR3 has 11 residues. V lost 4 bases and J 10 bases, leaving 11 bases between the germline ends. Germline lookup yields CDR1 SGHTS and CDR2 YDEGEE. The CDR3 spells CASSRQGSYTF. The CDR3 nucleotides read TGTGCCAGCAGCCGCCAAGGATCCTACACCTTC.

This sequence joins TRBV19 and TRBJ2-1; D unresolved. The length of the CDR3 is 16 residues. Trimming took off 1 base at V and 3 bases at J, with 13 bases between the two ends. Germline V gene sequence: CDR1 LNHDA, CDR2 SQIVND (reference sequence). In nucleotides, the CDR3 is TGTGCCAGTAGTATAGTTGGCATTGGGGACTACAATGAGCAGTTCTTC. It specifies CASSIVGIGDYNEQFF. The complete variable domain, with remaining parts taken from reference TRBV19 and TRBJ2-1, reads DGGITQSPKYLFRKEGQNVTLSCEQNLNHDAMYWYRQDPGQGLRLIYYSQIVNDFQKGDIAEGYSVSREKKESFPLTVTSAQKNPTAFYLCASSIVGIGDYNEQFFGPGTRLTVL.

This chain joins TRBV5-4 and TRBJ1-6; 9 bases align to TRBD1. The CDR3 spans 16 residues. Losses at the gene ends were 0 bases for V and 10 bases for J; bases not matched to a gene: 8. In germline, CDR1 is SGHNT, CDR2 YYREEE (reference sequence). Here the CDR3 reads CASSLAPDRGNSPLHF. CDR3 sequence (DNA): TGTGCCAGCAGCTTGGCCCCGGACAGGGGTAACTCACCCCTCCACTTT.

J is TRBJ2-1 and V is TRBV6-5, with D maybe TRBD2 (5 bases). V was pared by 7 bases and J by 7 bases, with 14 bases between. The CDR3 sequence is 13 residues long. CDR1 and CDR2 (germline): MNHEY, SVGAGI. The chain's CDR3 is CASTQGGGNEQFF. The DNA of the CDR3 is TGTGCCAGCACACAAGGAGGTGGTAATGAGCAGTTCTTC.

The J gene is TRBJ2-7, the V gene TRBV14; D gene unclear. The V end lost 6 bases, the J end lost 7 bases, and 16 bases lay between the germline ends. CDR3 size: 13 residues. Germline-derived CDR1 and CDR2 are SGHDN and FVKESK. The CDR3 region is CASSSLRYGEQYF. The CDR3 nucleotides read TGTGCCAGCAGTAGCCTGAGATACGGGGAGCAGTACTTC.

This sequence joins TRBV5-6 and TRBJ1-2, with D possibly TRBD1 on 6 matching bases. Per germline, CDR1 SGHDT and CDR2 YYEEEE. With 4 bases removed from V and 7 bases from J, the gap between germline ends came to 14 bases. This CDR3 is built from 13 residues. The CDR3 DNA is TGTGCCAGCAGCATGCCCAGGGGAGGTGGCTACACCTTC. This encodes CASSMPRGGGYTF.

This clone appeared a single time. The rearrangement links TRBV7-2 to TRBJ2-3; 10 bases align to TRBD1. This CDR3 has 14 residues. J gave up 5 bases and V 8 bases, and 7 bases lay outside the gene matches. CDR1 is SGHTA, CDR2 FQGNSA, per germline. The CDR3 nucleotides are TGTGCCAGCTCCCGGGACAGGGGTGGAGATACGCAGTATTTT. It yields the protein CASSRDRGGDTQYF. Supplemented by reference TRBV7-2 and TRBJ2-3, the full variable domain reads GAGVSQSPSNKVTEKGKDVELRCDPISGHTALYWYRQSLGQGLEFLIYFQGNSAPDKSGLPSDRFSAERTGGSVSTLTIQRTQQEDSAVYLCASSRDRGGDTQYFGPGTRLTVL.

The table lists this clone with a count of one. The V call is TRBV19, the J call TRBJ2-3; 8 nucleotides line up with TRBD1. V was pared by 3 bases and J by 7 bases, with 9 bases of the junction left unmatched. Germline CDR1 LNHDA, CDR2 SQIVND (reference sequence). The CDR3 is 15 residues long. The CDR3 sequence is CASSIRGQGRNTQYF. CDR3 coding DNA: TGTGCCAGTAGTATTAGAGGACAGGGCCGAAATACGCAGTATTTT.

The genes are TRBV6-6 and TRBJ2-3; 9 bases agree with TRBD2. This CDR3 is 17 amino acids long. Germline-derived CDR1 and CDR2 are MNHNY and SVGAGI (reference sequence). Trimming cost V 5 bases and J 3 bases; bases outside gene matches: 12. In DNA form, the CDR3 reads TGTGCCAGCAGTCAAAAACAGCGGGGGGCGTCTACAGATACGCAGTATTTT. Amino acid sequence: CASSQKQRGASTDTQYF.

The V call is TRBV12-3 or TRBV12-4, the J call TRBJ2-1, with D perhaps matching TRBD2 (5 bases). There are 13 residues in the CDR3. Trimming left V 3 bases short and J 8 bases short, with 11 bases between. The DNA of the CDR3 is TGTGCCAGCAGTTTCGGGATAAGAGATGAGCAGTTCTTC. Translated, it gives CASSFGIRDEQFF.

The V gene is TRBV28, the J gene TRBJ1-3; TRBD1 might be the D (5 bases). This CDR3 spans 17 amino acids. Trimming left V 6 bases short and J 0 bases short, with 18 bases between. Per germline, CDR1 MDHEN and CDR2 SYDVKM. This CDR3 is CASSLGGIPNSGNTIYF. The CDR3 DNA is TGTGCCAGCAGCCTCGGGGGGATACCGAACTCTGGAAACACCATATATTTT. Drawing the rest from reference TRBV28 and TRBJ1-3, the complete variable domain is DVKVTQSSRYLVKRTGEKVFLECVQDMDHENMFWYRQDPGLGLRLIYFSYDVKMKEKGDIPEGYSVSREKKERFSLILESASTNQTSMYLCASSLGGIPNSGNTIYFGEGSWLTVV.

This clone came up a few times. The rearrangement uses TRBV29-1 and TRBJ1-1; tentative D call: TRBD1 (5 bases). Germline V CDR1 and CDR2: SQVTM, ANQGSEA. V lost 1 base, J lost 5 bases, and 8 bases lay in between. This CDR3 has 12 amino acids. The CDR3 spells CSVEGGGTEAFF. In DNA, the CDR3 is TGCAGCGTTGAAGGGGGGGGTACTGAAGCTTTCTTT.

The chain links TRBV7-2 to TRBJ1-1; the D gene is possibly TRBD1 (5 bases). This CDR3 comprises 16 residues. Germline values: CDR1 SGHTA, CDR2 FQGNSA. V was pared by 5 bases and J by 4 bases, with 20 bases between. The CDR3 reads CASSRAVGDVVTEAFF. CDR3 bases: TGTGCCAGCAGCAGAGCAGTGGGGGACGTGGTCACTGAAGCTTTCTTT.

This chain uses TRBV27 with TRBJ2-7, with 10 bases fitting TRBD1. Germline assignment: CDR1 MNHEY and CDR2 SMNVEV (reference sequence). After removal of 7 bases from V and 4 bases from J, the junction contained 4 bases not matched to a gene. The CDR3 length is 13 residues. CDR3 DNA: TGTGCCAGCACTGACAGGGGGCGATACGAGCAGTACTTC. Protein sequence: CASTDRGRYEQYF.

The rearrangement joins TRBV5-1 to TRBJ2-5; D call uncertain. V gave up 3 bases and J gave up 1 base, with 7 bases separating them. The CDR3 length is 13 residues. Germline CDR1 and CDR2: SGHRS and YFSETQ. The CDR3 coding sequence is TGCGCCAGCAGCTGGTACAGCCAAGAGACCCAGTACTTC. Its protein product is CASSWYSQETQYF.

This clone was found once. The chain recombines TRBV28 with TRBJ1-5; 7 nucleotides agree with TRBD1. Germline V gives CDR1 MDHEN, CDR2 SYDVKM. Trimming at V came to 11 bases and at J to 0 bases, leaving 10 bases not matched to a gene. CDR3 length equals 15 residues. The CDR3 nucleotides are TGTGCCGGCATGGACAGGCGTTATAGCAATCAGCCCCAGCATTTT. Translated, it gives CAGMDRRYSNQPQHF.

V usage is TRBV12-5 and J usage is TRBJ2-1, with D perhaps TRBD2 (7 bases). Per germline, CDR1 LGHNT and CDR2 FRNRAP. Trimming cost V 3 bases and J 2 bases, with 20 bases left between them. The CDR3 has 18 residues. The CDR3 DNA is TGTGCTAGTGGTTTTTTCATCGTGAGGGGGGGGACCTACAATGAGCAGTTCTTC. It encodes CASGFFIVRGGTYNEQFF.

The chain carries TRBV5-6 and TRBJ2-3; TRBD2 matches at 7 bases. V dropped 2 bases and J dropped 7; count of bases not matched to a gene: 10. CDR1 is SGHDT and CDR2 is YYEEEE in the germline V gene. The CDR3 has 15 residues. The CDR3 spells CASSFLAALAYTQYF. The CDR3 DNA is TGTGCCAGCAGCTTCCTAGCGGCACTAGCTTATACGCAGTATTTT.

The chain recombines TRBV7-9 with TRBJ1-5; D possibly corresponds to TRBD1 (6 bases). The CDR3 is made up of 15 amino acids. The germline V gene has CDR1 SEHNR and CDR2 FQNEAQ (reference sequence). V was clipped by 5 bases and J by 1 base, with 12 bases between them. The CDR3 DNA reads TGTGCCAGCAGCCCCGGGACAAACAGCAATCAGCCCCAGCATTTT. It is translated as CASSPGTNSNQPQHF.

In its sample, this clone was seen once. CDR3 DNA sequence: TGTGCCAGCAGCTTAGTCGTTGGGATAAGCACAGATACGCAGTATTTT. It encodes CASSLVVGISTDTQYF. The chain is built from TRBV7-9 and TRBJ2-3, with D unclear. Germline V CDR1 and CDR2: SEHNR, FQNEAQ (reference sequence). V lost 1 base and J 0 bases, leaving 11 bases between the germline ends. The CDR3 spans 16 residues.

The CDR3 region is CASSLYYNEQFF. The CDR3 DNA follows: TGTGCCAGCAGTCTTTACTACAATGAGCAGTTCTTC. The chain joins TRBV28 to TRBJ2-1, with D unresolved. V gave up 5 bases and J gave up 3 bases, with 5 bases separating them. This CDR3 region has 12 residues. The germline gives CDR1 MDHEN, CDR2 SYDVKM.

V and J are TRBV30 and TRBJ1-5; tentatively, D is TRBD1 (6 bases). Looked up from germline, CDR1 is GTSNPN and CDR2 is SVGIG (reference sequence). CDR3 size: 14 residues. The V and J ends lost 0 bases and 6 bases respectively, with 12 bases between them. The CDR3 coding sequence is TGTGCCTGGAGTGTCGGGGGGGCGGGTCAGCCCCAGCATTTT. Encoded protein: CAWSVGGAGQPQHF.